This entry lists 22 T cell receptor beta chains sequenced from one sample in a study of blood T cell repertoires in COVID-19 (dated by TCRdb to 2020 to 2022). Library method: the immunoSEQ multiplex PCR assay. Drawn from immuneACCESS, this table holds only the in-frame rearrangements with V and J called that TCRdb kept. Clones are partly lost; checked studies trace under half to an unresolved V gene and leave the rest unexplained. The sample table contains around 140,000 clones; only one count was recorded for about 86% of them. The biggest ten clones account for 8.6% of the sample. Sequenced input: peripheral blood. The receptors shown here come from a woman between 50 and 59 years old with active or convalescent COVID-19.

The chain carries TRBV24-1 and TRBJ2-1; D unresolved. Per the germline V gene, CDR1 is KGHDR and CDR2 is SFDVKD. There are 14 residues in the CDR3. The V end lost 2 bases, the J end lost 4 bases, and 8 bases lay between the germline ends. The CDR3 DNA sequence: TGTGCCACCAGTGATTGGGCAGCATACAATGAGCAGTTCTTC. This translates into CATSDWAAYNEQFF.

This clone was found a few times. The chain links TRBV4-1 to TRBJ1-2; 9 bases are shared with TRBD1. The germline CDR1 and CDR2 sequences are MGHRA and YSYEKL. V shed 3 bases, J shed 6 bases, and the junction held 20 bases outside the gene matches. The CDR3 has 19 amino acids. The CDR3 DNA follows: TGCGCCAGCAGCCACTCCCCCCCAGGTCGACAGGGGGAAAGGGATGGCTACACCTTC. Protein sequence: CASSHSPPGRQGERDGYTF.

The rearrangement joins TRBV21-1 to TRBJ1-1. TRBV21-1 is termed a pseudogene. The CDR3 is 14 amino acids. In DNA form, the CDR3 reads TGTGCCAGCAGCAAAGGAGGAGGGGTGGCTGAAGCTTTCTTT. Its translation: CASSKGGGVAEAFF.

V gene TRBV15 combines with J gene TRBJ1-4; unclear D gene. V was trimmed by 8 bases and J by 8 bases, leaving 9 bases between them. CDR1 LNHNV and CDR2 YYDKDF come from the germline V gene (reference sequence). This CDR3 spans 11 amino acids. Written as DNA, the CDR3 is TGTGCCACCGCAACACGCGAAAAACTGTTTTTT. Translating gives CATATREKLFF.

The chain uses TRBV6-5 and TRBJ2-7, with 8 bases matching TRBD1. CDR3 size: 14 residues. V lost 2 bases, J lost 6 bases, and 6 bases stayed unmatched. Germline CDR1 is MNHEY and CDR2 is SVGAGI. The CDR3: CASSYPPTGGEQYF. CDR3 coding DNA: TGTGCCAGCAGTTACCCCCCCACAGGGGGCGAGCAGTACTTC.

This clone is a singleton in its sample. The chain carries TRBV6-2 or TRBV6-3 and TRBJ2-5, with a possible D match to TRBD2 (7 bases). The length of the CDR3 is 15 residues. V was trimmed by 2 bases and J by 2 bases, leaving 12 bases between them. The germline CDR1 and CDR2 sequences are MNHEY and SVGEGT. The CDR3 region is CASSYGAGAQETQYF. CDR3 coding DNA: TGTGCCAGCAGTTACGGGGCGGGGGCTCAAGAGACCCAGTACTTC.

J is TRBJ2-1 and V is TRBV5-1; perhaps TRBD2 as D (7 bases). The CDR3 has 18 residues. Germline loops: CDR1 SGHRS, CDR2 YFSETQ. V lost 0 bases, J lost 4 bases, and 20 bases lay in between. This CDR3 is CASSLEWGRGRKYNEQFF. In DNA, the CDR3 is TGCGCCAGCAGCTTGGAATGGGGGCGGGGGAGGAAATACAATGAGCAGTTCTTC.

The count of this clone is one. The V call is TRBV7-9, the J call TRBJ1-2; 8 nucleotides match TRBD1. The CDR3 is 15 amino acids. Germline-derived CDR1 and CDR2 are SEHNR and FQNEAQ (reference sequence). After removal of 4 bases from V and 4 bases from J, the junction contained 8 bases not matched to a gene. CDR3 sequence (DNA): TGTGCCAGCAGCTCATCTACAGGGGGGGTCTATGGCTACACCTTC. Translated, it gives CASSSSTGGVYGYTF.

This clone was found once. The J gene is TRBJ1-4, the V gene TRBV2, with TRBD1 as a possible D gene (5 bases). The CDR3 consists of 13 residues. The V end lost 3 bases, the J end lost 8 bases, and 10 bases lay between the germline ends. Germline V gene data show CDR1 as SNHLY and CDR2 as FYNNEI. The CDR3 sequence: CASSDREDEKLFF. CDR3 sequence (DNA): TGTGCCAGCAGTGACAGGGAGGACGAAAAACTGTTTTTT.

The chain has TRBV19 and TRBJ1-3; TRBD1 matches at 7 bases. Germline loops: CDR1 LNHDA, CDR2 SQIVND (reference sequence). V was clipped by 5 bases and J by 0 bases; unmatched bases: 4. This CDR3 comprises 15 residues. The CDR3 DNA reads as TGTGCCAGTAGTCTCAGGGGGTTCTCTGGAAACACCATATATTTT. Protein: CASSLRGFSGNTIYF.

J is TRBJ1-1 and V is TRBV5-6; D not resolved. The V end was cut by 4 bases, the J end by 11 bases, with 12 bases between. The CDR3 runs to 11 residues. The germline V gene encodes CDR1 SGHDT and CDR2 YYEEEE. The CDR3 protein is CASSRVGRAFF. CDR3 in DNA: TGTGCCAGCAGCCGGGTAGGGAGGGCTTTCTTT.

J is TRBJ1-1 and V is TRBV5-1; D call uncertain. CDR3 length equals 14 residues. Germline-derived CDR1 and CDR2 are SGHRS and YFSETQ. Trimming took 1 base from V and 0 from J, leaving 7 bases between them. DNA for the CDR3: TGCGCCAGCAGCTTGCAGGCGATGAACACTGAAGCTTTCTTT. Translation gives CASSLQAMNTEAFF.

The chain joins TRBV6-5 to TRBJ2-1, with D hard to call. The CDR3 loop spans 12 amino acids. Trimming pared 7 bases from V and 6 bases from J, leaving 10 bases between. The V gene's germline CDR1 is MNHEY and CDR2 SVGAGI. The CDR3 loop reads CASTSRANEQFF. CDR3 DNA sequence: TGTGCCAGCACCTCTCGCGCCAATGAGCAGTTCTTC.

This chain connects TRBV27 to TRBJ2-7, with D perhaps TRBD1 (7 bases). Germline CDR1 reads MNHEY; CDR2 reads SMNVEV (reference sequence). The V and J ends lost 0 bases and 3 bases respectively, with 18 bases between them. This CDR3 region has 17 residues. The DNA for the CDR3 is TGTGCCAGCAGTTTATCTGACGGGCCAGGGGGGAACTACGAGCAGTACTTC. The encoded protein is CASSLSDGPGGNYEQYF.

V is TRBV6-2 or TRBV6-3 and J is TRBJ2-1, with 13 bases lining up with TRBD2. CDR1 is MNHEY and CDR2 is SVGEGT in the germline V gene. The CDR3 spans 19 residues. V dropped 0 bases and J dropped 6; count of bases not matched to a gene: 11. CDR3 sequence reads: CASSYSRGTSGTTLNEQFF. DNA for the CDR3: TGTGCCAGCAGTTACTCGAGAGGGACTAGCGGGACCACCCTCAATGAGCAGTTCTTC.

The chain recombines TRBV9 with TRBJ2-5; tentatively, D is TRBD1 (5 bases). Germline CDR1 reads SGDLS; CDR2 reads YYNGEE. Trimming left V 4 bases short and J 1 base short, with 11 bases between. The CDR3 contains 14 residues. For the CDR3, the DNA is TGTGCCAGCAGCCTCAGGGATTCCCAAGAGACCCAGTACTTC. Translating gives CASSLRDSQETQYF.

The chain recombines TRBV28 with TRBJ1-5; 9 bases line up with TRBD1. Germline V lookup: CDR1 MDHEN, CDR2 SYDVKM. This CDR3 has 15 amino acids. J was trimmed by 2 bases and V by 3 bases; bases with no gene match: 2. DNA of the CDR3: TGTGCCAGCAGTTTCACAGGGGGCGGCAATCAGCCCCAGCATTTT. It encodes CASSFTGGGNQPQHF.

The chain joins TRBV7-2 to TRBJ2-7, with D possibly matching TRBD2 (6 bases). V lost 5 bases and J 6 bases, leaving 14 bases between the germline ends. The V gene's germline CDR1 is SGHTA and CDR2 FQGNSA. The CDR3 runs 13 residues. The CDR3 is CASSAGPSGEQYF. The CDR3 DNA reads TGTGCCAGCAGCGCGGGACCCTCGGGCGAGCAGTACTTC.

The chain combines TRBV7-2 with TRBJ2-2; maybe TRBD2 (5 bases). The ends were cut back, 5 bases at V and 5 bases at J, with 15 bases in the middle. The CDR3 has 15 amino acids. The V gene's germline CDR1 is SGHTA and CDR2 FQGNSA. CDR3 region: CASSLFGERTGELFF. In DNA form, the CDR3 reads TGTGCCAGCAGCCTCTTCGGAGAGCGGACCGGGGAGCTGTTTTTT. Complete variable domain (other parts from reference TRBV7-2 and TRBJ2-2): GAGVSQSPSNKVTEKGKDVELRCDPISGHTALYWYRQSLGQGLEFLIYFQGNSAPDKSGLPSDRFSAERTGGSVSTLTIQRTQQEDSAVYLCASSLFGERTGELFFGEGSRLTVL.

This clone was seen once. Relative to the germline gene, one junction end is altered; a read error may explain this. The V gene is TRBV27, the J gene TRBJ1-6, with D perhaps TRBD1 (5 bases). The CDR3 extends over 16 amino acids. Germline V gene lookup returns CDR1 MNHEY and CDR2 SMNVEV (reference sequence). CDR3: CASKMDGDFYNSPLHF. CDR3 nucleotide sequence: TGTGCGAGCAAAATGGACGGGGACTTCTATAATTCACCCCTCCACTTT.

The chain combines TRBV5-1 with TRBJ2-2; no definite D call. CDR3 length equals 12 residues. Germline loops: CDR1 SGHRS, CDR2 YFSETQ. Trimming removed 3 bases at V and 9 bases at J, with 9 bases between. The CDR3 region is CASSYQERELFF. The CDR3 coding sequence is TGCGCCAGCAGCTACCAGGAAAGGGAGCTGTTTTTT.

The gene calls are TRBV9 and TRBJ2-7; TRBD2 matches 9 bases. CDR1 is SGDLS and CDR2 is YYNGEE in the germline V gene. V shed 1 base, J shed 5 bases, and the junction held 7 bases outside the gene matches. This CDR3 contains 15 residues. Here the CDR3 DNA reads TGTGCCAGCAGCGTATCTAGCGGGGAGGCGAACGAGCAGTACTTC. This translates into CASSVSSGEANEQYF.